Below, 3 T cell receptor beta chains from the same sample are listed, as sequenced in a study of identical twins. TCRdb itself ran the 5' RACE reads through MiXCR, one entry per CDR3 protein. The sample holds about 700,000 distinct CDR3 sequences, 8.5% to 9% seen once. Separately, the same data were catalogued under a study of yellow fever vaccine responses in identical twins.

Sequenced sample: PBMCs. These receptors all come from a woman in her late teens or twenties in good health.

Points on this clonotype: Its ends do not fully match the called genes, so a read error is possible. This chain connects TRBV12-3 or TRBV12-4 to TRBJ2-6; D may correspond to TRBD1 or TRBD2 (5 bases each). The CDR3 loop spans 19 amino acids. The CDR3 DNA reads as TGTACCAGCAGTTTTGGGGGAACGGCAGGGTCATCTGGGGCCAACGTCCTGACTTTC. Residues: CTSSFGGTAGSSGANVLTF.

This clonotype occurred many times. The rearrangement uses TRBV12-3 or TRBV12-4 and TRBJ2-1; D not resolved. Trimming removed 5 bases at V and 0 bases at J, with 11 bases between. The CDR3 covers 15 residues. The CDR3 nucleotides read TGTGCCAGCAGTGCATGGGGAAGCTCCTACAATGAGCAGTTCTTC. Translated, it gives CASSAWGSSYNEQFF.

This sequence joins TRBV9 and TRBJ2-7; D not resolved. The CDR3 runs 14 residues. Germline loops: CDR1 SGDLS, CDR2 YYNGEE. Trimming removed 7 bases from V and 2 bases from J, with 16 bases in between. This CDR3 is CASSAGSGTYEQYF. In DNA form, the CDR3 reads TGTGCCAGCTCCGCTGGTTCTGGAACCTACGAGCAGTACTTC.